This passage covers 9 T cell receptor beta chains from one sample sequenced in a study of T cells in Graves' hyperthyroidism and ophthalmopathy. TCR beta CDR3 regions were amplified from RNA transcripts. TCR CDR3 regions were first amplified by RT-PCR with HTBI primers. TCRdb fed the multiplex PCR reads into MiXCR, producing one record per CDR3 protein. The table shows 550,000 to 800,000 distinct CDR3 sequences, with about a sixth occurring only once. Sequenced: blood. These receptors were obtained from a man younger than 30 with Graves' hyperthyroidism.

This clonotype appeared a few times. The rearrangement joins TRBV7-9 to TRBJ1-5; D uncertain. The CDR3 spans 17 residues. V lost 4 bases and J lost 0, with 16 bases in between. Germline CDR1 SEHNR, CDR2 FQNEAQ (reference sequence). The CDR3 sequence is CASSSSSTRFSNQPQHF. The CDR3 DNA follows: TGTGCCAGCAGCTCCTCCTCTACTCGGTTTAGCAATCAGCCCCAGCATTTT.

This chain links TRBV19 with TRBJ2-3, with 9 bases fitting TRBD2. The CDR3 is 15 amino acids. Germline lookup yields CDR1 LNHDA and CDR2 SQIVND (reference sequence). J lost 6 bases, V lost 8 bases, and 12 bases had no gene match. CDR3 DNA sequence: TGTGCCAGTCAAACTAGCGGGTATGGAGGGGATACGCAGTATTTT. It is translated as CASQTSGYGGDTQYF.

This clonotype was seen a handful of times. The CDR3 protein is CASSYSARDGEQFF. The CDR3 coding sequence is TGTGCCAGCAGTTACTCGGCGCGGGATGGTGAGCAGTTCTTC. The chain links TRBV6-2 or TRBV6-3 to TRBJ2-1; a weak D match, TRBD2 (6 bases). The CDR3 is 14 amino acids. Germline lookup yields CDR1 MNHEY and CDR2 SVGEGT. V was trimmed by 0 bases and J by 9 bases, leaving 12 bases between them.

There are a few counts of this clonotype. The CDR3 nucleotides read TGTGCCAGCAGCCAGACCGGGACACCCCTCCACTTT. It translates to CASSQTGTPLHF. The chain is built from TRBV3-1 and TRBJ1-6, with no clear D. CDR1 and CDR2 from the germline V gene are LGHDT and YNNKEL (reference sequence). V gave up 3 bases and J gave up 11 bases, with 8 bases separating them. CDR3 length equals 12 residues. Together with reference TRBV3-1 and TRBJ1-6, the CDR3 gives the full variable domain: DTAVSQTPKYLVTQMGNDKSIKCEQNLGHDTMYWYKQDSKKFLKIMFSYNNKELIINETVPNRFSPKSPDKAHLNLHINSLELGDSAVYFCASSQTGTPLHFGNGTRLTVT.

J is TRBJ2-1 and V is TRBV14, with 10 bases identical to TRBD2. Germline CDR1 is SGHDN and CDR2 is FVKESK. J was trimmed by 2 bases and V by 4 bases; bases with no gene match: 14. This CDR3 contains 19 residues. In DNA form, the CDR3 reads TGTGCCAGCAGCCCCTGGACTAGCGGAACCGTGTCCCCCTACAATGAGCAGTTCTTC. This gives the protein CASSPWTSGTVSPYNEQFF.

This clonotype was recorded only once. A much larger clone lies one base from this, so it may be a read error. The CDR3 spells CTSSPGREQYF. Here the CDR3 DNA reads TGTACCAGCAGCCCAGGGCGGGAGCAGTACTTC. The V and J genes are TRBV7-2 and TRBJ2-7, with D perhaps TRBD1 (5 bases). The CDR3 runs to 11 residues. Germline CDR1 is SGHTA and CDR2 is FQGNSA. V was pared by 5 bases and J by 7 bases, with 9 bases between. Based on the CDR3 plus reference TRBV7-2 and TRBJ2-7, the full variable domain is GAGVSQSPSNKVTEKGKDVELRCDPISGHTALYWYRQSLGQGLEFLIYFQGNSAPDKSGLPSDRFSAERTGGSVSTLTIQRTQQEDSAVYLCTSSPGREQYFGPGTRLTVT.

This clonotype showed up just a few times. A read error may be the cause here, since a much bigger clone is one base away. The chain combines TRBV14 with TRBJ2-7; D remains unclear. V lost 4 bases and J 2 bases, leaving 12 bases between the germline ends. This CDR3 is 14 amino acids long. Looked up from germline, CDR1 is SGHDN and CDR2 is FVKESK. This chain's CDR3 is CASSPGPFAYEQYF. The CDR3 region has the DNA TGTGCCAGCAGCCCGGGTCCGTTCGCCTACGAGCAGTACTTC.

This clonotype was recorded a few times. The CDR3 nucleotides are TGCAGTGCTAGTGACAGGGACCTAAACACCGGGGAGCTGTTTTTT. This sequence encodes CSASDRDLNTGELFF. The chain uses TRBV20-1 and TRBJ2-2, with 7 bases fitting TRBD1. The CDR3 is made up of 15 amino acids. V gave up 3 bases and J gave up 2 bases; unmatched junction bases: 6. The germline V gene encodes CDR1 DFQATT and CDR2 SNEGSKA (reference sequence).

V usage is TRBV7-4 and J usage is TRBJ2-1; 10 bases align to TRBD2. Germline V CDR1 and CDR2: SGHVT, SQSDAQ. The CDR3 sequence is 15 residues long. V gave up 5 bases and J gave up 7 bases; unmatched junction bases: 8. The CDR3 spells CASSPRGTSVNEQFF. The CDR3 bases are TGTGCCAGCAGCCCTAGAGGGACTAGCGTGAATGAGCAGTTCTTC.